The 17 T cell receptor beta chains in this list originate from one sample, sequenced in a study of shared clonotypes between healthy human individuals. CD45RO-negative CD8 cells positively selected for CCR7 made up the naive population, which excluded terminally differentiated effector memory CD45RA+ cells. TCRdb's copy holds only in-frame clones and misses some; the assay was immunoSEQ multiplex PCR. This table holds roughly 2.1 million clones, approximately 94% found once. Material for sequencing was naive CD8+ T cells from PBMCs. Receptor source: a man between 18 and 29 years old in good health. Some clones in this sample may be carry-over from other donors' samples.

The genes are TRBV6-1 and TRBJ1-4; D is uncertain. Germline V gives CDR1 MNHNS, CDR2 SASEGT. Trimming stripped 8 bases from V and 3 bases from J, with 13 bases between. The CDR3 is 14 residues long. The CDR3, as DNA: TGTGCCAGCTGTCACCGCGGCGCTAATGAAAAACTGTTTTTT. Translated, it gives CASCHRGANEKLFF.

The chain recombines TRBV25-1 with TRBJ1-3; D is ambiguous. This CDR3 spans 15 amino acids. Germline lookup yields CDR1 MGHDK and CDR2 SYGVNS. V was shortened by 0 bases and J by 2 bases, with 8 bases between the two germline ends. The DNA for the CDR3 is TGTGCCAGCAGTGAATATCGAACAGCTGGAAACACCATATATTTT. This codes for CASSEYRTAGNTIYF.

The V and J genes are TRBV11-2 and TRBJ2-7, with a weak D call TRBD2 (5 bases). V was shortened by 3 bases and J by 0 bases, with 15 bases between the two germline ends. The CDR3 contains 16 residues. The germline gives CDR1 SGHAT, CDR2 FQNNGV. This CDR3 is CASSFEPDFSSYEQYF. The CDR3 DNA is TGTGCCAGCAGCTTCGAACCGGACTTCAGCTCCTACGAGCAGTACTTC.

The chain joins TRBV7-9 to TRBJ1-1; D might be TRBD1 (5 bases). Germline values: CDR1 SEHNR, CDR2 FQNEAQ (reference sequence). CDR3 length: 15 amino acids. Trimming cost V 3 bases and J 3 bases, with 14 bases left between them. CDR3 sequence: CASSLRDGQYTEAFF. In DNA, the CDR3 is TGTGCCAGCAGCTTGCGAGACGGACAATACACTGAAGCTTTCTTT.

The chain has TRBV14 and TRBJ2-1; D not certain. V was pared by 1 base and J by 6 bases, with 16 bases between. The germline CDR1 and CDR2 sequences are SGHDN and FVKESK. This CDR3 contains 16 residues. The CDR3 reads CASSQGSRSLFNEQFF. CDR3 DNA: TGTGCCAGCAGCCAAGGTTCTAGATCCCTCTTCAATGAGCAGTTCTTC.

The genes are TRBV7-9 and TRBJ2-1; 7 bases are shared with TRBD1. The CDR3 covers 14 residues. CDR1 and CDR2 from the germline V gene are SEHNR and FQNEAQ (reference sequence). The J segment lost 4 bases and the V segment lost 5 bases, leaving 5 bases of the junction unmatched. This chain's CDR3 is CASSETGVYNEQFF. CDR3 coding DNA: TGTGCCAGCAGCGAAACAGGGGTGTACAATGAGCAGTTCTTC.

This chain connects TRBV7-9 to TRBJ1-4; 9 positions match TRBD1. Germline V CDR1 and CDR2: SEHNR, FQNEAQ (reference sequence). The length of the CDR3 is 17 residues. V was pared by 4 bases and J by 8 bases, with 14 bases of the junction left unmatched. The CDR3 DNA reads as TGTGCCAGCAGCTCGTTTGCACAGGGGGCGCGTGGGGAAAAACTGTTTTTT. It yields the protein CASSSFAQGARGEKLFF.

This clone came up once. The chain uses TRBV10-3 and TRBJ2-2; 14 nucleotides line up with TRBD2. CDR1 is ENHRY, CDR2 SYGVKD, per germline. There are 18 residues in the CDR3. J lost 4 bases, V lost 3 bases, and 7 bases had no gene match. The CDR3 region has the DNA TGTGCCATCAGTGACAGACTAGCGGGAGGGCCTGGCACCGGGGAGCTGTTTTTT. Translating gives CAISDRLAGGPGTGELFF.

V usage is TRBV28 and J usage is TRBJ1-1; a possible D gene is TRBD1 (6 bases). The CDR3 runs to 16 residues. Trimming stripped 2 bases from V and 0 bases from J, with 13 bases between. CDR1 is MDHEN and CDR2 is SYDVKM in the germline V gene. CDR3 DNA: TGTGCCAGCAGTTTAGATTGGCAGGGGATGAACACTGAAGCTTTCTTT. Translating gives CASSLDWQGMNTEAFF. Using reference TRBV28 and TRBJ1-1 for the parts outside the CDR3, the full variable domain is DVKVTQSSRYLVKRTGEKVFLECVQDMDHENMFWYRQDPGLGLRLIYFSYDVKMKEKGDIPEGYSVSREKKERFSLILESASTNQTSMYLCASSLDWQGMNTEAFFGQGTRLTVV.

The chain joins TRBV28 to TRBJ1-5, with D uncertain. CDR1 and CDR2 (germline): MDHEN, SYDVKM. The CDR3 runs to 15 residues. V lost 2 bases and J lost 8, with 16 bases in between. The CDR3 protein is CASSLGFRTDKPQHF. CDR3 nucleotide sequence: TGTGCCAGCAGTTTAGGTTTTAGGACGGATAAGCCCCAGCATTTT.

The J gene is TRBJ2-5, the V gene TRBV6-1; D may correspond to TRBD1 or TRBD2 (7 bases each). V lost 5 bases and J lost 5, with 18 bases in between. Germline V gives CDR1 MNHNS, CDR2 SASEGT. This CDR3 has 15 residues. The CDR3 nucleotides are TGTGCCAGCAGTCTGCACAACAGGGGAGGGGAGACCCAGTACTTC. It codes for CASSLHNRGGETQYF.

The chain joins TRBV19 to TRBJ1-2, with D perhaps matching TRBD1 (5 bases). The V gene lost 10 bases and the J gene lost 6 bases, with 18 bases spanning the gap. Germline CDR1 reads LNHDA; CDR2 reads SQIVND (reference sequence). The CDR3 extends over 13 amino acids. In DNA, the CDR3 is TGTGCCATCTACCGGGACGGAATCGATGGCTACACCTTC. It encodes CAIYRDGIDGYTF.

The CDR3 sequence is CASSVWQGSTDTQYF. In nucleotides, the CDR3 is TGTGCCAGCAGCGTTTGGCAGGGCAGCACAGATACGCAGTATTTT. The gene calls are TRBV9 and TRBJ2-3, with a tentative D call TRBD1 (5 bases). The CDR3 sequence is 15 residues long. V shed 2 bases and J shed 0 bases, with 10 bases lying between them. CDR1 and CDR2 (germline): SGDLS, YYNGEE.

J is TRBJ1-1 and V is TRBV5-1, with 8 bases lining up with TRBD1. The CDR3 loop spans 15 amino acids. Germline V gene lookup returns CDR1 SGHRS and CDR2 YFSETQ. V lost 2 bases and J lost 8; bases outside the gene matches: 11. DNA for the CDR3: TGCGCCAGCAGCTTAGATATGGGGGACAGGCGAGAAGCTTTCTTT. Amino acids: CASSLDMGDRREAFF.

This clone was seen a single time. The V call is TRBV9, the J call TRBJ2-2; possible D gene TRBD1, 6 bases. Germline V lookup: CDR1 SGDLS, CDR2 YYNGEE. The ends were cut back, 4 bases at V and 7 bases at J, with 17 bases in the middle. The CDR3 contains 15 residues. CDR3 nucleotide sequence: TGTGCCAGCAGCCCCCCCGTCGGGACATTCGGGGAGCTGTTTTTT. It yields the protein CASSPPVGTFGELFF.

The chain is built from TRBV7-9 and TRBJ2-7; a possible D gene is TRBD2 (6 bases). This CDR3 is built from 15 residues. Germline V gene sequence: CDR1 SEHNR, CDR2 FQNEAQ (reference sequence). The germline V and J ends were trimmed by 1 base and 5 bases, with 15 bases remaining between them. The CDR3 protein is CASSLVGGGWDEQYF. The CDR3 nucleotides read TGTGCCAGCAGCTTAGTGGGGGGAGGTTGGGACGAGCAGTACTTC.

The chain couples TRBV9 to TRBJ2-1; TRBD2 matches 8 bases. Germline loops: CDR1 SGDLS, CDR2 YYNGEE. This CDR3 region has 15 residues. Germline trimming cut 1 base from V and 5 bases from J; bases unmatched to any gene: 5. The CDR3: CASSVIGRADNEQFF. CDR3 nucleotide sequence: TGTGCCAGCAGCGTAATCGGGAGGGCCGACAATGAGCAGTTCTTC.